The source of this T cell receptor beta chain is a study of cytomegalovirus exposure and HLA in healthy donors (dated by TCRdb to 2016 to 2017). Regarding the complete study: An earlier analysis of fewer than 750 of the donors reported under 300 Gb of sequence data and around 120 million unique TCR beta sequences obtained from around 180 million T cells. About 300 gigabases of sequencing data and roughly 90 million unique TCR sequences were included in an early release covering 550 to 800 HLA-typed donors. Of the roughly 400 genotyped donors, more than 75% were placed in the genetic ancestry cluster associated with self-reported Caucasian donors. The study aimed to test whether cataloging public T cell receptors could reveal signatures of past pathogen exposure. The study used immunosequencing to profile the T cell repertoires of around 600 subjects and linked those repertoires to cytomegalovirus serostatus. A separate validation cohort of some 130 different subjects was used in addition to the approximately 700-subject first cohort. To predict cytomegalovirus infection status, the study brought together high-throughput TCR immunosequencing, statistical association of individual TCRs with disease status, and machine learning. To study patterns of TCR occurrence, a later analysis re-analyzed previously published TCR beta repertoires from under 750 donors and added high-resolution HLA genotyping. Rather than drawing on any new phenotypic data, the later analysis identified candidate immune exposures from TCR beta sequences and the way those sequences occurred across donors. To decide whether each TCR beta V gene segment behaved as functional or pseudogenic, an earlier analysis of some 600 of the donors relied on high-throughput TCR beta sequencing. Donor age, sex, ethnicity and CMV serostatus were collected together with the repertoire data. A later genetic analysis took genome-wide SNP genotypes for about 65% of the roughly 670 donors and used that subset as a discovery cohort. All discovery cohort repertoires had been generated on a single sequencing platform. HLA typing covered class I and class II loci at four-digit resolution. The number of donors typed differed by locus, with roughly 629-640 for A, B, C, DRB1 and DQB1, 522 for DQA1, over 600 for DPA1, and roughly 450 for DPB1. Five DR-DQ haplotypes were handled as single units for association and clustering, since linkage in the cohort was strong. Among 398 genotyped donors of the cohort, an average of around 250,000 unique TCR beta nucleotide sequences was sequenced per donor, of which approximately 18% were non-productive. Study-wide conclusions, independent of this receptor: It was suggested by the authors that the approach could potentially be generalized to other disease states and immunological phenotypes. When HLA alleles, especially DR and DQ, strongly co-occurred, TCR associations were difficult to assign to individual alleles. Some IMGT-functional V segments, including TRBV6-2 and TRBV6-3, could not be told apart with the 87-base-pair reads, so those segments were excluded. A later genetic analysis associated a missense DCLRE1C variant with V-gene and J-gene trimming of TCR beta chains, and an independent cohort replicated the association. Immune exposure information for the cohort was limited to CMV serostatus. Linkage disequilibrium might explain the correlated functional status among segregating V segments, but an unknown experimental factor could not be ruled out. A further reported finding was that TCR beta sequences accurately predicted the HLA-A and HLA-B alleles for most subjects in the first cohort. Most CMV-associated TCR beta chains appeared to be HLA-restricted in a later analysis, and the HLA associations seemed to be driven largely by CMV exposure. Because counts were too low, roughly 17 rarely observed V segments, including chromosome 9 orphons, were left out of the earlier analysis of 500 to 750 of the donors. A later analysis found that TCR association rates varied across HLA loci, with DRB1 alleles showing the most associated TCRs and HLA-C alleles the fewest. The study gave a list of about 170 TCR beta chains associated with cytomegalovirus. In a later genetic analysis, fewer N-insertions in productive TCRs were reported among donors in an Asian-associated ancestry cluster than the approximately 630-donor mean. In a later analysis, 16,951 TCR beta sequences were associated with specific HLA alleles at a false discovery rate of 0.05. A group of highly shared sequence variants was considered likely to be a technical artifact of the sequencing pipeline. According to a later analysis, parvovirus B19, influenza, CMV and Epstein-Barr virus appeared linked to several top co-occurrence clusters. Most TCR sequences were seen in very few donors, while some public TCRs were found in many individuals. Because HLA typing was unavailable for some donors at each locus, only the typed subset was used in association tests. In a later analysis, HLA-associated TCR beta chains showed more clonal expansion and lower generation probabilities than non-associated chains that were equally common. An earlier analysis of 587 of the donors showed that most TCR beta V segments appeared in productive rearrangements either about 87% or about 30% of the time, which broadly matched IMGT annotations. Sequencing depth was assumed to be roughly uniform across donors in the presence/absence analyses, though that assumption may not hold. In vitro tests confirmed that a few of the cytomegalovirus-associated TCR beta chains recognize cytomegalovirus antigens. Only TCR beta chains were sequenced in this cohort, and the absence of alpha or paired-chain data limited detectable features. The classifier was reported to diagnose cytomegalovirus status with high specificity and sensitivity in both the original cohort and the validation cohort.

Comments on this clone: Its antigen remains unidentified. Within one base of it there is no much larger clone, and no base qualities were kept.

The germline V gene sets CDR1 to SQVTM and CDR2 to ANQGSEA. From cysteine to phenylalanine, the CDR3 is 13 amino acids long. The CDR3 DNA has 39 bases and is translated from base 1. Clipping removes 5 bases from V and 6 bases from J, with 7 as the unmatched junction base count. The cohort comprised 670 or so healthy bone marrow donors. At the time of sampling, all cohort members were nominally healthy, though unrecorded immune exposures were likely present. The donor tested CMV seropositive, placing the donor among the approximately 310 seropositive members of the cohort. Every donor gave a peripheral blood sample, and the peripheral blood mononuclear cells from that sample were used for TCR beta sequencing. Genomic DNA extraction from the blood cell samples was performed with the Qiagen DNeasy Blood Extraction Kit. The library was built by means of the immunoSEQ multiplex PCR assay. For the multiplex PCR, a mixture combining 60 forward primers for TCR Vbeta segments and 13 reverse primers for TCR Jbeta segments was used. Amplification of the CDR3 region of rearranged TCR beta genes was performed with a multiplex PCR assay on genomic DNA. The amplified TCR beta libraries were sequenced on the Illumina HiSeq System as 87-base-pair reads. Processing in the source paper ran as follows. In a later analysis, 70 million to 95 million unique TCR beta chains were counted across the 666 repertoires, and approximately 11 million of these chains were shared by at least two donors. Raw reads were error-corrected and collapsed into unique sequences with a nearest-neighbor algorithm that merged closely related sequences to remove PCR and sequencing errors. To assign V, D and J gene segments, CDR3 sequences were aligned to IMGT reference sequences. For a sequence to be retained, at least a six-nucleotide match to both a V gene segment and a J gene segment was required. A rearrangement counted as productive if the CDR3 had no stop codons and remained in frame with V and J, and every other rearrangement counted as non-productive. CDR3 was defined by IMGT convention, running from the second conserved V-encoded cysteine to the conserved J-encoded phenylalanine. The earlier analysis of some 600 of the donors excluded sequences that lacked an unambiguous match to a single V gene segment. In an earlier analysis of a few hundred of the donors, V segments were called functional above 56.7% productive rearrangements and were called segregating when the between-donor standard deviation exceeded 5%. A statistical classification framework was built to diagnose cytomegalovirus status from the catalog of TCR beta chain sequences. V and J gene assignment, in a later analysis, came from comparing TCR nucleotide sequences with IMGT/GENE-DB human TR gene sequences. A later analysis assigned CDR3 sequences and most-parsimonious VDJ recombination scenarios with the TCRdist pipeline. In a later analysis, each TCR beta chain was defined by its CDR3 amino acid sequence together with its V-gene family, and reads without a unique V-gene family were excluded. As a way to deal with suspected cross-contamination and a sequencing artifact, a later analysis dropped over 550 nucleotide sequences that were highly shared and had low generation probability. In a later analysis, a clonal expansion index was calculated for each public chain from normalized within-repertoire ranks of inferred template counts. Generation probabilities in a later analysis came from a VDJ recombination model fitted to out-of-frame rearrangements, and those results were checked against IGoR. A later analysis scored TCR-TCR, TCR-HLA and TCR-CMV co-occurrence with hypergeometric tests, applying a repertoire-size bias correction to TCR pairs. In a later analysis, false discovery rates were estimated by permuting HLA or CMV assignments 20 times. In a later analysis, co-occurring TCRs were grouped using DBSCAN, and TCRdist sequence similarity was added for clustering within HLA-allele-positive subsets. Repertoires with fewer than 30,000 or more than 120,000 public chains were left out of co-occurrence clustering, as were four to six repertoires with anomalous nucleotide sharing. The clones in this table, taken by TCRdb from immuneACCESS, are in-frame only. Not every clone is retained; where verified, under half of the shortfall comes from an unresolved V gene, and the cause of the rest is unknown. The DNA was the basis for D and trimming; V, J and clone size are from that table. Here the sample has tens of thousands of clones; roughly 60% occur a single time. The ten largest clones represent roughly 22% of the sample.

Recombination joined TRBV29-1 with TRBJ2-7, with 10 bases aligning to TRBD1. The receptor was derived from a man aged 50-59 years in good health and CMV-seropositive. Sequenced material: PBMCs. The DNA sequence is TGCAGCGTTTTCGGGACAGGGGTCAGCGAGCAGTACTTC. Its translation is CSVFGTGVSEQYF.